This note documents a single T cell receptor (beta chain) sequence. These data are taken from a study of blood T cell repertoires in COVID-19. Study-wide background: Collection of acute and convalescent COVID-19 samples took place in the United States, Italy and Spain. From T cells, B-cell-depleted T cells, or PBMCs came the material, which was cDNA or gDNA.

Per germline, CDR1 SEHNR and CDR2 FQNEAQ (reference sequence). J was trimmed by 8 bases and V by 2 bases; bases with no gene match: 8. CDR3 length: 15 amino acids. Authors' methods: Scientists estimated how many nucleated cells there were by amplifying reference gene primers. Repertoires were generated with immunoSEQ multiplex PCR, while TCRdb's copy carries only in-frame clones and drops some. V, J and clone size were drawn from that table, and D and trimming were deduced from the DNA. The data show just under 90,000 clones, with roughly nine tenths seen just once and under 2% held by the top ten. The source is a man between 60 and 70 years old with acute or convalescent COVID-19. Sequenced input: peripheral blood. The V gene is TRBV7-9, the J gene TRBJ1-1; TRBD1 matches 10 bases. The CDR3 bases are TGTGCCAGCAGCTTATATGACAGGGGGCGGAAAGAAGCTTTCTTT. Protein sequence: CASSLYDRGRKEAFF.